Described below is a single T cell receptor beta chain sequence and its context. Patients were newly diagnosed with stage II-IVA oral cavity squamous cell carcinoma without prior systemic or radiation treatment. Patients had HPV-negative, locally advanced oral cavity squamous cell carcinoma. These data are taken from a study of neoadjuvant anti-PD-1 for oral cavity cancer. The protocol was immunoSEQ multiplex PCR, while the TCRdb copy is restricted to in-frame clones and leaves out a portion. The sample holds under 85,000 clones, roughly four fifths seen once. CDR3 length: 14 amino acids. The V end lost 2 bases, the J end lost 5 bases, and 13 bases lay between the germline ends. In germline, CDR1 is MNHEY, CDR2 SVGAGI.

V is TRBV6-5 and J is TRBJ2-7, with D possibly TRBD2 on 6 matching bases. The source of this sequence is a person aged 40 to 85 with oral cavity squamous cell carcinoma. Sequenced material: PBMCs, taken before nivolumab (anti-PD-1) treatment. The CDR3 DNA is TGTGCCAGCAGTTACGGTAGTAGCGGCGACGAGCAGTACTTC. The encoded protein is CASSYGSSGDEQYF.